The 11 T cell receptor beta chains reported below all come from one sample, sequenced in a study of blood T cells in healthy people across ages. The second PCR ran roughly 7 to 12 cycles with a sample-barcoded 5' primer and J-beta primers. TCRdb reprocessed the 5' RACE reads with MiXCR, giving one entry per CDR3 protein. The sample includes 710,000 or so distinct CDR3 sequences, about a third of them seen just once. The sequenced sample was blood. Receptors were obtained from an elderly woman in good health.

Concerning this clonotype: It may be a read error: a sequence one base away is much more abundant. The chain carries TRBV7-9 and TRBJ2-5, with TRBD2 identical over 8 bases. The CDR3 is 16 residues long. V dropped 6 bases and J dropped 4; count of bases not matched to a gene: 13. In germline, CDR1 is SEHNR, CDR2 FQNEAQ (reference sequence). The CDR3, as DNA: TGTGCCAGCAGTATAAGGCCAGCGGGGGCCGGAGAGACCCAGTACTTC. Residues: CASSIRPAGAGETQYF.

In its sample, this clonotype was seen a few times. Since a much larger clone is just one base distant, this may be a read error. The CDR3 bases are TGTGCCAGCGGCTTAGCTCCGAGTATAGGTGGAGCTTTCTTT. Translating it yields CASGLAPSIGGAFF. The chain employs TRBV7-8 and TRBJ1-1; D is unresolved. Germline CDR1 is SGHVS and CDR2 is FQNEAQ. The CDR3 consists of 14 residues.

About this clonotype itself: A read error may be the cause here, since a much bigger clone is one base away. The chain is built from TRBV7-2 and TRBJ2-7; weak D call: TRBD1 (5 bases). Germline CDR1 is SGHTA and CDR2 is FQGNSA. Trimming pared 5 bases from V and 5 bases from J, leaving 19 bases between. The CDR3 spans 15 residues. CDR3 DNA: TGTGCCAGCAGCCTCGGAGCAGGCAGGGCCAACGAGCAGTACTTC. It encodes CASSLGAGRANEQYF.

Comment on this clonotype: One junction end does not reproduce the germline sequence, and a read error may be involved. V usage is TRBV10-3 and J usage is TRBJ1-5; no clear D. CDR1 and CDR2 from the germline V gene are ENHRY and SYGVKD. The CDR3 extends over 12 amino acids. The CDR3 DNA reads TGTGCCCTCAGTGAGGTAGGAGAGCCCCAGCATTTT. Translated, it gives CALSEVGEPQHF.

This clonotype came up many times. The rearrangement joins TRBV5-1 to TRBJ1-6; D is unclear. Germline V CDR1 and CDR2: SGHRS, YFSETQ. The CDR3 has 17 amino acids. The V gene lost 0 bases and the J gene lost 0 bases, with 10 bases spanning the gap. DNA for the CDR3: TGCGCCAGCAGCTTGGGATCATCAAGCTCCTATAATTCACCCCTCCACTTT. Its protein product is CASSLGSSSSYNSPLHF.

In its sample, this clonotype was seen many times. The chain carries TRBV10-3 and TRBJ2-1; TRBD2 agrees at 12 bases. The trim removed 10 bases at V and 5 bases at J, leaving 9 bases unmatched. CDR3 length equals 15 residues. The germline V gene encodes CDR1 ENHRY and CDR2 SYGVKD. CDR3 protein: CATEHRTSGDNEQFF. CDR3 nucleotide sequence: TGTGCCACAGAGCACCGGACTAGCGGGGACAATGAGCAGTTCTTC.

This clonotype was observed many times. V usage is TRBV28 and J usage is TRBJ2-1; weak D call: TRBD2 (5 bases). Germline V gene data show CDR1 as MDHEN and CDR2 as SYDVKM. The V end lost 4 bases, the J end lost 4 bases, and 11 bases lay between the germline ends. The CDR3 consists of 14 residues. DNA for the CDR3: TGTGCCAGCAGTTCTACTACTAGTTACAATGAGCAGTTCTTC. Protein: CASSSTTSYNEQFF.

This clonotype came up many times. The rearrangement joins TRBV18 to TRBJ2-7; D possibly uses TRBD1 or TRBD2 (5 bases each). The CDR3 length is 13 residues. V was shortened by 3 bases and J by 6 bases, with 12 bases between the two germline ends. Germline-derived CDR1 and CDR2 are KGHSH and LQKENI. The CDR3 region has the DNA TGTGCCAGCTCACCCCCTGGGGGACGCGAGCAGTACTTC. It yields the protein CASSPPGGREQYF.

V usage is TRBV14 and J usage is TRBJ2-3, with 9 bases fitting TRBD2. Germline CDR1 reads SGHDN; CDR2 reads FVKESK. The CDR3 has 17 residues. J gave up 1 base and V 0 bases, and 5 bases lay outside the gene matches. The CDR3: CASSQDLRTSGTDTQYF. The CDR3 coding sequence is TGTGCCAGCAGCCAAGATTTACGGACTAGCGGCACAGATACGCAGTATTTT.

This clonotype showed up many times. This chain joins TRBV12-3 or TRBV12-4 and TRBJ2-5; TRBD2 might be the D (5 bases). CDR3 length: 17 residues. V was pared by 6 bases and J by 2 bases, with 22 bases between. CDR3 loop: CASSRKWRQADQETQYF. The CDR3 coding sequence is TGTGCCAGCAGCCGTAAGTGGAGGCAAGCCGATCAAGAGACCCAGTACTTC.

Only a few counts were recorded for this clonotype. J is TRBJ2-5 and V is TRBV14; D is unclear. The J call may be faulty, since TRBJ2-7 better matches the DNA end. The CDR3 is made up of 14 amino acids. Germline V gives CDR1 SGHDN, CDR2 FVKESK. CDR3 in DNA: TGTGCCAGCAGCCAAGATATCAACTACTACGAGCAGTACTTC. Its protein product is CASSQDINYYEQYF.